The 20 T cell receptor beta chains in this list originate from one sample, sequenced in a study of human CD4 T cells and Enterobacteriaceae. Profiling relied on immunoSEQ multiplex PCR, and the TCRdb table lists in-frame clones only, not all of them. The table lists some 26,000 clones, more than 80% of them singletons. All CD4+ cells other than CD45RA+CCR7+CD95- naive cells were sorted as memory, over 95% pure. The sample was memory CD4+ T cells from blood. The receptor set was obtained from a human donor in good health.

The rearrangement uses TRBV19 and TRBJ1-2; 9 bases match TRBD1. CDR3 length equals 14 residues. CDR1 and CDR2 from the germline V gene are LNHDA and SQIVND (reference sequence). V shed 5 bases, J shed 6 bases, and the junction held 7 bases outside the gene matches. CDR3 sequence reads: CASSFPDRGNGYTF. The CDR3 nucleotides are TGTGCCAGTAGTTTTCCGGACAGGGGAAATGGCTACACCTTC.

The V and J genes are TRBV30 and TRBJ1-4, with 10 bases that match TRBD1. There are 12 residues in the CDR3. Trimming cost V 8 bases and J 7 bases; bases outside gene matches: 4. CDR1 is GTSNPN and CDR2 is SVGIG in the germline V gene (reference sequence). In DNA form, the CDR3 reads TGTGCCCAGGGGACAGGGGTTGAAAAACTGTTTTTT. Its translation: CAQGTGVEKLFF.

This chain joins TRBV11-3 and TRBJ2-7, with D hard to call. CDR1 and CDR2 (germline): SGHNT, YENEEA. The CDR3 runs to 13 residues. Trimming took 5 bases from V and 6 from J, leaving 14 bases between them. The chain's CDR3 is CASSPDFTSEQYF. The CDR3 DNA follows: TGTGCCAGCAGCCCGGATTTTACGTCCGAGCAGTACTTC. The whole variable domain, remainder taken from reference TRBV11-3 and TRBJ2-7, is EAGVVQSPRYKIIEKKQPVAFWCNPISGHNTLYWYLQNLGQGPELLIRYENEEAVDDSQLPKDRFSAERLKGVDSTLKIQPAELGDSAVYLCASSPDFTSEQYFGPGTRLTVT.

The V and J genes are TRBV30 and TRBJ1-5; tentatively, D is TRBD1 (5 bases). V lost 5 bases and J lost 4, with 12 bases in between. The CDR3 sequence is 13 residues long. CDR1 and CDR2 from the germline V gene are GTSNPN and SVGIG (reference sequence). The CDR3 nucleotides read TGTGCCTGGGCAGCGGCAGGGAATCAGCCCCAGCATTTT. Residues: CAWAAAGNQPQHF.

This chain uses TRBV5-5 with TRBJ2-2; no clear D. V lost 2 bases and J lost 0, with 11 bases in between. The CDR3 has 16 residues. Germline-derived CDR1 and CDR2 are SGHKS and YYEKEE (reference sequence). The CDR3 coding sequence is TGTGCCAGCAGCTTCCGGCTCACCACGAACACCGGGGAGCTGTTTTTT. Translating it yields CASSFRLTTNTGELFF.

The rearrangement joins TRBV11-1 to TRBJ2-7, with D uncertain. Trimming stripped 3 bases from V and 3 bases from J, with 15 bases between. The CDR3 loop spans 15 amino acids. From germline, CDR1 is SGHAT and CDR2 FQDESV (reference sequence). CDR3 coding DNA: TGTGCCAGCAGCTTGTCGCTCTCCCAGGACTACGAGCAGTACTTC. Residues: CASSLSLSQDYEQYF.

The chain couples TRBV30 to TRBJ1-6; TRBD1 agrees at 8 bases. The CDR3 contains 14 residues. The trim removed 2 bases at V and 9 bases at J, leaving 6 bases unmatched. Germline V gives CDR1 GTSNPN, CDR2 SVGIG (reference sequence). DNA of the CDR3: TGTGCCTGGAGTACGATGACAGGGGTTTCACCCCTCCACTTT. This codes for CAWSTMTGVSPLHF.

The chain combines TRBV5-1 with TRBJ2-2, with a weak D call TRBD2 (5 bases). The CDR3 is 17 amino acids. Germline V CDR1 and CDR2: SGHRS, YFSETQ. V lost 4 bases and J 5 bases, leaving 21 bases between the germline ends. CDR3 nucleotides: TGCGCCAGCAGCGCGATTGGACCGTCGGGGTTGACCGGGGAGCTGTTTTTT. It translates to CASSAIGPSGLTGELFF.

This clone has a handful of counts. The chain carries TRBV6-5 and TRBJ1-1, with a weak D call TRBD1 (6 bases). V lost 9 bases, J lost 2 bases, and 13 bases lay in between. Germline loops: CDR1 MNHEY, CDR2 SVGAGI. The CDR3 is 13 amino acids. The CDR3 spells CASLGTKNTEAFF. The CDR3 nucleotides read TGTGCCAGTCTTGGGACAAAAAACACTGAAGCTTTCTTT.

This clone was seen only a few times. The CDR3 coding sequence is TGTGCCAGTAGTATAGTAGTGCGGCAGGGGGAGCAGTACTTC. Protein sequence: CASSIVVRQGEQYF. This chain links TRBV19 with TRBJ2-7; a weak D match, TRBD1 (6 bases). The V end was cut by 1 base, the J end by 7 bases, with 14 bases between. The germline CDR1 and CDR2 sequences are LNHDA and SQIVND (reference sequence). CDR3 length: 14 residues.

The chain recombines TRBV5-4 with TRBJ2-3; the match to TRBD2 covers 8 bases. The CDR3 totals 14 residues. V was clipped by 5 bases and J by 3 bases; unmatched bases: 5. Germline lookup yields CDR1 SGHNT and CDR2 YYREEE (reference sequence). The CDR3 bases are TGTGCCAGCAGACTCGGGGGGGCGACAGATACGCAGTATTTT. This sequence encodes CASRLGGATDTQYF. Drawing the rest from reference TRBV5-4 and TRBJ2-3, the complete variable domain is ETGVTQSPTHLIKTRGQQVTLRCSSQSGHNTVSWYQQALGQGPQFIFQYYREEENGRGNFPPRFSGLQFPNYSSELNVNALELDDSALYLCASRLGGATDTQYFGPGTRLTVL.

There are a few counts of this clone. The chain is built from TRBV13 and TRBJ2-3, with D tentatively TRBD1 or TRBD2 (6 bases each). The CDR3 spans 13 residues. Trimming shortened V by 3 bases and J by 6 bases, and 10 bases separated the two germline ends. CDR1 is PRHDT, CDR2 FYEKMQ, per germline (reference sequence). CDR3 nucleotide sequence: TGTGCCAGCAGCTTCGGGGGCGCCGATACGCAGTATTTT. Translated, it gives CASSFGGADTQYF.

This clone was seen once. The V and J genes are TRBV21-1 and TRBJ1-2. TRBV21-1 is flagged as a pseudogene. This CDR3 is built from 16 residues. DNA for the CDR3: TGTGCCAGCAGCAAAATCTTCCGGGCAGCTCACTATGGCTACACCTTC. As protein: CASSKIFRAAHYGYTF.

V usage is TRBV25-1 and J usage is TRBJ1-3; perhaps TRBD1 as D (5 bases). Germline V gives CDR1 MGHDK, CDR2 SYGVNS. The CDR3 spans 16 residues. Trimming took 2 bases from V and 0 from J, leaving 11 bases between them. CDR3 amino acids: CASSEVRGASGNTIYF. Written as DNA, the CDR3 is TGTGCCAGCAGTGAAGTTCGGGGCGCCTCTGGAAACACCATATATTTT.

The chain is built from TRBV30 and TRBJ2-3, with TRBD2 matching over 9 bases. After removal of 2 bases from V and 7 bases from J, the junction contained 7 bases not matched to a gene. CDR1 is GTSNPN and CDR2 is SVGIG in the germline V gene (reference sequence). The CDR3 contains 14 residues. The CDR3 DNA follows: TGTGCCTGGAGTCTGAGCGGGAGGAGGAATACGCAGTATTTT. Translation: CAWSLSGRRNTQYF.

CDR3: CASSLWGSTDTQYF. The CDR3 DNA is TGTGCCAGCAGTTTATGGGGGAGCACAGATACGCAGTATTTT. The chain joins TRBV28 to TRBJ2-3; D uncertain. The germline gives CDR1 MDHEN, CDR2 SYDVKM. CDR3 length: 14 residues. Trimming stripped 0 bases from V and 0 bases from J, with 4 bases between.

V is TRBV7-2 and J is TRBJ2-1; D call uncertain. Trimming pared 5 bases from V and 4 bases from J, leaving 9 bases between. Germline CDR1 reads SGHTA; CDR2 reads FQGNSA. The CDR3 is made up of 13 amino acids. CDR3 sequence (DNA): TGTGCCAGCAGCGGGCCAGAATACAATGAGCAGTTCTTC. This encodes CASSGPEYNEQFF.

In DNA, the CDR3 is TGTGCCAGTAGCCATCGACAGGGAGGTTCCTATGGCTACACCTTC. This codes for CASSHRQGGSYGYTF. The chain couples TRBV19 to TRBJ1-2; 7 nucleotides line up with TRBD1. The germline gives CDR1 LNHDA, CDR2 SQIVND (reference sequence). This CDR3 spans 15 amino acids. Germline trimming cut 6 bases from V and 4 bases from J; bases unmatched to any gene: 11.

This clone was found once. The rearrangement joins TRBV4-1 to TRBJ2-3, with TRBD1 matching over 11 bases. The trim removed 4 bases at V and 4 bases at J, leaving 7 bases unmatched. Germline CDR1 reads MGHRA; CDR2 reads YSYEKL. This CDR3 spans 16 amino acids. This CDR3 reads CASSRQGQGGADTQYF. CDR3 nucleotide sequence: TGCGCCAGCAGCCGGCAGGGACAGGGGGGCGCAGATACGCAGTATTTT.

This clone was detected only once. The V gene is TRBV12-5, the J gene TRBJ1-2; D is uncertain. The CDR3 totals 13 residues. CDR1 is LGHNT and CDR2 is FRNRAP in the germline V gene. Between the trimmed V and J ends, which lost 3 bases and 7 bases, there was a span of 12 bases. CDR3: CASGLWRIGGYTF. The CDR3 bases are TGTGCTAGTGGTTTATGGAGGATCGGTGGCTACACCTTC. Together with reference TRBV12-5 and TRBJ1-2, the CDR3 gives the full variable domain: DARVTQTPRHKVTEMGQEVTMRCQPILGHNTVFWYRQTMMQGLELLAYFRNRAPLDDSGMPKDRFSAEMPDATLATLKIQPSEPRDSAVYFCASGLWRIGGYTFGSGTRLTVV.